The 6 T cell receptor beta chains given below trace back to one sample, sequenced in a study of T cell responses to AZD1222 COVID-19 vaccine. Sequenced by immunoSEQ multiplex PCR; TCRdb stores in-frame clones only, minus some. This sample has approximately 140,000 clones, with 80% to 95% found just once. The sequencing here drew on peripheral blood, taken 28 days after the second AZD1222 dose. The receptors were sampled from an adult who received the AZD1222 COVID-19 vaccine.

This chain links TRBV13 with TRBJ2-1; no definite D call. Trimming pared 1 base from V and 0 bases from J, leaving 13 bases between. Germline-derived CDR1 and CDR2 are PRHDT and FYEKMQ (reference sequence). The CDR3 runs 17 residues. Here the CDR3 reads CASSLEMAGFSYNEQFF. CDR3 in DNA: TGTGCCAGCAGCTTAGAGATGGCCGGTTTCTCCTACAATGAGCAGTTCTTC.

The chain has TRBV20-1 and TRBJ1-5; 11 positions match TRBD1. J was trimmed by 7 bases and V by 3 bases; bases with no gene match: 8. The CDR3 is 15 amino acids. Germline lookup yields CDR1 DFQATT and CDR2 SNEGSKA (reference sequence). CDR3 sequence: CSASAGQGARQPQHF. For the CDR3, the DNA is TGCAGTGCTAGTGCTGGACAGGGGGCAAGACAGCCCCAGCATTTT.

J is TRBJ1-2 and V is TRBV10-3, with 8 positions matching TRBD1. The CDR3 loop spans 14 amino acids. Germline trimming cut 11 bases from V and 5 bases from J; bases unmatched to any gene: 13. The germline V gene encodes CDR1 ENHRY and CDR2 SYGVKD. The CDR3 sequence is CAAQGTGALYGYTF. The CDR3 nucleotides read TGTGCCGCCCAAGGGACAGGTGCCCTTTATGGCTACACCTTC.

This clone appeared a few times. The rearrangement uses TRBV5-8 and TRBJ1-5; D not resolved. CDR1 SGHTS and CDR2 YDEGEE come from the germline V gene. V lost 3 bases, J lost 7 bases, and 23 bases lay in between. The CDR3 runs to 17 residues. The CDR3 region is CASSSPRRVSYKQPQHF. The CDR3 region has the DNA TGTGCCAGCAGCTCCCCACGAAGGGTCTCGTACAAACAGCCCCAGCATTTT. Drawing the rest from reference TRBV5-8 and TRBJ1-5, the complete variable domain is EAGVTQSPTHLIKTRGQQATLRCSPISGHTSVYWYQQALGLGLQFLLWYDEGEERNRGNFPPRFSGRQFPNYSSELNVNALELEDSALYLCASSSPRRVSYKQPQHFGDGTRLSIL.

V gene TRBV9 combines with J gene TRBJ2-5, with 11 bases lining up with TRBD1. The germline CDR1 and CDR2 sequences are SGDLS and YYNGEE. With V trimmed by 2 bases and J by 7 bases, 7 bases remained unmatched. The CDR3 has 15 amino acids. The CDR3 sequence is CASSVTGTGGMTQYF. CDR3 in DNA: TGTGCCAGCAGCGTCACCGGGACAGGGGGGATGACCCAGTACTTC.

This CDR3 reads CSVRVAGEPYEQYF. CDR3 coding DNA: TGCAGCGTGCGGGTAGCGGGAGAACCCTACGAGCAGTACTTC. The chain employs TRBV29-1 and TRBJ2-7, with 9 nucleotides matching TRBD2. Germline V CDR1 and CDR2: SQVTM, ANQGSEA. CDR3 length equals 14 residues. V shed 6 bases and J 2 bases; nucleotides not matched to a gene: 8.